Sequencing of this TCR beta chain was carried out in a study of early T cells in non-severe SARS-CoV-2 infection (dated by TCRdb to about 2021). The study in broad terms: Bulk RNA from unsorted whole blood was used for TCR sequencing, so alpha and beta chains could not be paired.

A case-control design nested within a healthcare worker cohort in London, UK, was used, with weekly nasopharyngeal swab PCR tests and blood sampling performed. Healthcare workers were recruited during the week of the UK lockdown, between 23 and 31 March 2020, and followed weekly for up to about 15 weeks. This clonotype was detected many times. Its antigen is unknown. Base-call qualities are not available, and no considerably larger clone is one nucleotide away. The method was 5' RACE. The sequencing machine was a NextSeq 500. In the TCR library protocol, unique molecular identifiers were attached to individual cDNA molecules to correct for PCR bias and sequencing error. Both TCR alpha and beta chains were sequenced, and tight co-correlation was observed between alpha and beta sequence abundances in each sample. In the original analysis: Decombinator V4 was used to annotate the V gene, J gene and CDR3 of the TCR sequences. Expanded TCRs were defined as changing significantly between any two time points under a Poisson model with p below 0.0001. Abundances of TCRs were expressed as counts per million after normalisation to the total number of TCRs sequenced in each sample. TRAV1-2 paired with TRAJ12, TRAJ20 or TRAJ33 defined MAIT TCRs, while TRAV10 paired with TRAJ18 defined iNKT TCRs. VDJdb, accessed 1 November 2021, was searched for CMV, EBV and SARS-CoV-2 annotated TCRs, with TCRs annotated for multiple antigens excluded. In TCRdb, the public reads were trimmed at Q25 with fastp and aligned with MiXCR, with productive beta chains retained. CDR3 protein sequences are deduplicated, and each keeps its most common genes and DNA. It is TCRdb's table, rather than the study itself, that gives the V and J calls and clone size. The sample includes about 66,000 distinct CDR3 sequences, with about 13% observed a single time. The ten top clones hold about 8% of the sample.

The full study reports these points: VDJdb matching was skewed toward anti-spike CD8 responses, so virus-specific expansions were likely underestimated and private and CD4 specificities were missed.

From a lookup of the germline V gene, CDR1 and CDR2 are MNHEY and SVGAGI. The CDR3 measures 16 amino acids from cysteine to phenylalanine. Of all the DNA, just the CDR3 is kept, 48 bases in frame from base 1. V is reduced by 6 bases and J by 7 bases, leaving a spacing of 25 bases between them. Sequencing used whole blood. The V and J segments used are TRBV6-5 and TRBJ2-7; the D gene is perhaps TRBD2, on 6 matching bases. The sequence derives from an adult who was a healthcare worker with PCR-confirmed SARS-CoV-2 infection or an uninfected control (not recorded which). The DNA reads as follows: TGTGCCAGCAGCCCCGGGCGGGGCCACTTCTCGATGGAGCAGTACTTC. It translates as CASSPGRGHFSMEQYF.